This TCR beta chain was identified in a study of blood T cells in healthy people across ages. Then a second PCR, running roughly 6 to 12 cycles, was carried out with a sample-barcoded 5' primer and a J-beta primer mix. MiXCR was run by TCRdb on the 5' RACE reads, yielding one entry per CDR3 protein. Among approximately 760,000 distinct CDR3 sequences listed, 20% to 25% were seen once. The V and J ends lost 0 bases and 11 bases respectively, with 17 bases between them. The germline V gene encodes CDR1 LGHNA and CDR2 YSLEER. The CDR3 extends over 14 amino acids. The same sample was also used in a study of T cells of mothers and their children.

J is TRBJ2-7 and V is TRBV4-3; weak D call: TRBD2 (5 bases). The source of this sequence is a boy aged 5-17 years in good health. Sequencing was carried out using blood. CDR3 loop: CASSQDTTWGEEYF. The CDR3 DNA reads TGCGCCAGCAGCCAAGATACCACTTGGGGAGAGGAGTACTTC.